These 19 T cell receptor beta chains originate from one sample sequenced in a study of identical twins. Each CDR3 protein gets one entry after TCRdb re-called the 5' RACE reads with MiXCR. The sample records some 570,000 distinct CDR3 sequences, 20% to 25% being singletons. The same sample was also used in a study of yellow fever vaccine responses in identical twins.

The sequencing sample was made of CD4+ T cells sorted from blood. The receptors were gathered from a woman between 18 and 29 years old in good health.

The gene calls are TRBV20-1 and TRBJ2-4; maybe TRBD2 (5 bases). V was pared by 0 bases and J by 9 bases, with 9 bases between. This CDR3 comprises 12 residues. Germline assignment: CDR1 DFQATT and CDR2 SNEGSKA (reference sequence). The CDR3 region has the DNA TGCAGTGCTAGAGACTCGGGATTCATTCAGTACTTC. Translation gives CSARDSGFIQYF.

The rearrangement joins TRBV7-8 to TRBJ2-1; D ambiguous. The CDR3 is 15 amino acids. The germline V gene encodes CDR1 SGHVS and CDR2 FQNEAQ. V was cut by 4 bases and J by 4 bases, with 14 bases left in between. The CDR3 coding sequence is TGTGCCAGCAGCTGGAGAGGTCTCAGTTACAATGAGCAGTTCTTC. This codes for CASSWRGLSYNEQFF.

The V call is TRBV15, the J call TRBJ1-5; 9 bases align to TRBD1. With V trimmed by 1 base and J by 7 bases, 8 bases remained unmatched. CDR1 LNHNV and CDR2 YYDKDF come from the germline V gene (reference sequence). The CDR3 runs 16 residues. CDR3 in DNA: TGTGCCACCAGCAGAGGCCAGGGACAGGGATACCAGCCCCAGCATTTT. It yields the protein CATSRGQGQGYQPQHF.

This clonotype showed up just a few times. The chain couples TRBV7-3 to TRBJ1-1; TRBD1 agrees at 7 bases. CDR1 is SGHTA, CDR2 FQGTGA, per germline. The CDR3 has 14 residues. V was clipped by 5 bases and J by 1 base; unmatched bases: 4. Written as DNA, the CDR3 is TGTGCCAGCAGCATACAGGGGCCGAACACTGAAGCTTTCTTT. It translates to CASSIQGPNTEAFF.

A few counts support this clonotype. This rearrangement joins TRBV11-2 to TRBJ2-1; TRBD1 might be the D (5 bases). The CDR3 extends over 15 amino acids. V was pared by 1 base and J by 4 bases, with 11 bases between. Germline CDR1 reads SGHAT; CDR2 reads FQNNGV. The CDR3 bases are TGTGCCAGCAGCTTAGGACAAGACAGATACAATGAGCAGTTCTTC. This translates into CASSLGQDRYNEQFF.

This clonotype was counted only a few times. The chain has TRBV10-3 and TRBJ2-2; 15 bases fit TRBD2. The CDR3 has 18 residues. After removal of 2 bases from V and 3 bases from J, the junction contained 4 bases not matched to a gene. The V gene's germline CDR1 is ENHRY and CDR2 SYGVKD. CDR3 sequence: CAISEGLAGGPDTGELFF. The CDR3 DNA sequence: TGTGCCATCAGTGAGGGACTAGCGGGGGGGCCGGACACCGGGGAGCTGTTTTTT.

This clonotype was observed a few times. This chain uses TRBV11-2 with TRBJ2-1, with D tentatively TRBD1 (5 bases). With 1 base removed from V and 10 bases from J, the gap between germline ends came to 11 bases. This CDR3 region has 13 residues. The V gene's germline CDR1 is SGHAT and CDR2 FQNNGV. The CDR3 sequence: CASSLGAQGEQFF. The DNA of the CDR3 is TGTGCCAGCAGCTTAGGAGCCCAGGGAGAGCAGTTCTTC.

In its sample, this clonotype was seen once. The chain carries TRBV21-1 and TRBJ2-7; TRBD1, the D gene given by the table, was not confirmed from the DNA. TRBV21-1 is assigned pseudogene status. The CDR3 is 16 amino acids. CDR3 region: CASSKERQATSYEQYF. The CDR3 DNA reads TGTGCCAGCAGCAAAGAGAGACAGGCCACCTCCTACGAGCAGTACTTC.

This clonotype was detected a few times. The chain couples TRBV6-2 or TRBV6-3 to TRBJ2-1; TRBD2 matches 9 bases. V dropped 6 bases and J dropped 10; count of bases not matched to a gene: 10. Per the germline V gene, CDR1 is MNHEY and CDR2 is SVGEGT. The CDR3 contains 14 residues. The CDR3 DNA sequence: TGTGCCAGCAGGGGACTAGCCCAACAAGGAGAGCAGTTCTTC. Encoded protein: CASRGLAQQGEQFF.

The table lists this clonotype with a few counts. The chain is built from TRBV25-1 and TRBJ2-2; no clear D gene. Germline V gene lookup returns CDR1 MGHDK and CDR2 SYGVNS. Trimming stripped 2 bases from V and 4 bases from J, with 5 bases between. The CDR3 is 13 amino acids. CDR3 coding DNA: TGTGCCAGCAGTGAAAGACCCACCGGGGAGCTGTTTTTT. Translated, it gives CASSERPTGELFF.

This clonotype occurred a few times. The genes are TRBV20-1 and TRBJ2-5, with D unresolved. The ends were cut back, 5 bases at V and 0 bases at J, with 10 bases in the middle. This CDR3 comprises 13 residues. CDR1 is DFQATT and CDR2 is SNEGSKA in the germline V gene (reference sequence). The CDR3 protein is CSAPVNYQETQYF. The CDR3 DNA is TGCAGTGCTCCGGTCAACTACCAAGAGACCCAGTACTTC.

V gene TRBV20-1 combines with J gene TRBJ2-5; D is possibly TRBD2 (5 bases). CDR3 length: 14 amino acids. Germline loops: CDR1 DFQATT, CDR2 SNEGSKA (reference sequence). Trimming shortened V by 3 bases and J by 2 bases, and 13 bases separated the two germline ends. CDR3 DNA: TGCAGTGCTAGGGGCCTAGCCGTACAAGAGACCCAGTACTTC. As protein: CSARGLAVQETQYF.

This clonotype was found a few times. The V call is TRBV24-1, the J call TRBJ2-1; TRBD1 matches at 11 bases. Unmatched junction bases numbered 9, after V lost 4 bases and J lost 8 bases. Germline V CDR1 and CDR2: KGHDR, SFDVKD. The length of the CDR3 is 16 residues. The CDR3 loop reads CATSDIRDRGTDEQFF. CDR3 in DNA: TGTGCCACCAGTGACATCCGGGACAGGGGGACGGATGAGCAGTTCTTC.

In its sample, this clonotype was seen a few times. This chain links TRBV7-8 with TRBJ2-2, with 11 bases aligning to TRBD2. The CDR3 sequence is 17 residues long. Germline trimming cut 0 bases from V and 7 bases from J; bases unmatched to any gene: 7. CDR1 is SGHVS, CDR2 FQNEAQ, per germline. CDR3 in DNA: TGTGCCAGCAGCTTAGCTACTAGCGGGAGTTTTGGCGGGGAGCTGTTTTTT. Translated: CASSLATSGSFGGELFF.

The J gene is TRBJ2-7, the V gene TRBV5-1; 10 bases match TRBD1. With 4 bases clipped from V and 5 bases from J, the junction kept 9 bases outside the gene matches. The CDR3 runs 15 residues. Per germline, CDR1 SGHRS and CDR2 YFSETQ. CDR3 coding DNA: TGCGCCAGCAGCCACGGGACAGGGGACGGGGACGAGCAGTACGTC. This gives the protein CASSHGTGDGDEQYV.

The chain has TRBV5-1 and TRBJ1-1; D not resolved. With 2 bases removed from V and 1 base from J, the gap between germline ends came to 6 bases. The CDR3 contains 13 residues. Germline lookup yields CDR1 SGHRS and CDR2 YFSETQ. CDR3 nucleotide sequence: TGCGCCAGCAGCTTTGTCGAGAACACTGAAGCTTTCTTT. Translation: CASSFVENTEAFF.

V gene TRBV20-1 combines with J gene TRBJ2-5; perhaps TRBD1 as D (5 bases). V lost 7 bases and J lost 5, with 8 bases in between. There are 10 residues in the CDR3. Germline CDR1 is DFQATT and CDR2 is SNEGSKA (reference sequence). The CDR3 DNA sequence: TGCAGTGTCAAGGGGGAGACCCAGTACTTC. Its translation is CSVKGETQYF.

This clonotype was seen a few times. J is TRBJ2-1 and V is TRBV24-1, with D tentatively TRBD2 (7 bases). Germline CDR1 is KGHDR and CDR2 is SFDVKD. This CDR3 has 15 amino acids. Trimming stripped 7 bases from V and 7 bases from J, with 19 bases between. The CDR3 here is CATRGGGGSANEQFF. Here the CDR3 DNA reads TGTGCCACCAGAGGGGGGGGCGGGAGTGCGAATGAGCAGTTCTTC.

This clonotype was counted at least ten times. The chain joins TRBV5-6 to TRBJ1-5; tentative D call: TRBD1 (5 bases). The V and J ends lost 4 bases and 2 bases respectively, with 16 bases between them. This CDR3 is built from 16 residues. Germline V gene sequence: CDR1 SGHDT, CDR2 YYEEEE. This CDR3 reads CASSQFRDRGNQPQHF. CDR3 nucleotides: TGTGCCAGCAGCCAATTCCGGGACCGCGGCAATCAGCCCCAGCATTTT.